This TCR beta chain comes out of a study of T-cell memory formation after mild COVID-19. Study-level information: The TCR clusters were mostly specific to one donor. Findings of the study overall: SARS-CoV-2 specificity of second-wave clones peaking day 37 was unconfirmed. The appearance of some responding clones in pre-infection memory suggested that cross-reactive memory joined.

V shed 6 bases and J shed 6 bases, with 9 bases lying between them. The CDR3 runs 11 residues. The germline CDR1 and CDR2 sequences are DFQATT and SNEGSKA (reference sequence). The TCR alpha and TCR beta cDNA libraries, bearing sample barcodes and UMIs, were generated by 5'RACE using constant-segment primers. TCRdb used MiXCR to reprocess the 5' RACE reads, holding one entry per CDR3 protein. This table holds 110,000 or so distinct CDR3 sequences, about a fifth found once. A remark on this clonotype: What it binds is not known.

The sequence was collected from a man younger than 30 who had mild COVID-19 (a few samples of this study predate the infection). Cell type and time point are not known. Source material: PBMCs or a T cell subset sorted from them (not recorded which). J is TRBJ2-1 and V is TRBV20-1, with unresolved D. The CDR3 DNA reads as TGCAGTGCCCTCGGTGGCAATGAGCAGTTCTTC. This sequence encodes CSALGGNEQFF.